The clone carrying this TCR beta chain was observed at least ten times. These data are taken from a study of T cells in Graves' hyperthyroidism and ophthalmopathy. The CDR3 covers 13 residues. The germline CDR1 and CDR2 sequences are LGHDT and YNNKEL (reference sequence). V lost 6 bases and J lost 3, with 11 bases in between. Amplification targeted TCR beta CDR3 regions from RNA transcripts. HTBI primers were used for first-round RT-PCR of the TCR CDR3. TCRdb re-analysed the multiplex PCR reads in MiXCR, keeping a single row per CDR3 protein. The sample consists of about 200,000 distinct CDR3 sequences, approximately 20% of them appearing once.

Sequenced input: blood. The origin of this receptor is a man aged 35-49 years with Graves' hyperthyroidism. V is TRBV3-1 and J is TRBJ1-1; no firm D call. CDR3 residues: CASSQSSHTEAFF. The CDR3 DNA sequence: TGTGCCAGCAGTCAATCCTCACACACTGAAGCTTTCTTT.